This passage covers 2 T cell receptor beta chains from one sample sequenced in a study of T cells in Graves' hyperthyroidism and ophthalmopathy. The TCR beta CDR3 regions underwent amplification using RNA transcripts as the source. TCR CDR3 underwent first-round RT-PCR with the HTBI primer set. TCRdb passed the multiplex PCR reads through MiXCR, listing each CDR3 protein once. Found here are some 600,000 distinct CDR3 sequences, around 14% of them singletons; the top ten hold roughly 5.5%. Sample: blood. These receptors all come from a woman between 25 and 40 years old with Graves' hyperthyroidism that later progressed to Graves' ophthalmopathy.

This clonotype was recorded at least ten times. This sequence joins TRBV6-1 and TRBJ1-2; 7 bases match TRBD1. The CDR3 has 13 amino acids. From germline, CDR1 is MNHNS and CDR2 SASEGT. V was pared by 6 bases and J by 4 bases, with 5 bases of the junction left unmatched. DNA of the CDR3: TGTGCCAGCAGACCGGGACAGACCTATGGCTACACCTTC. Translating gives CASRPGQTYGYTF.

The table lists this clonotype with many counts. V usage is TRBV7-9 and J usage is TRBJ2-5; D tentatively fits TRBD1 or TRBD2 (5 bases each). The CDR3 consists of 18 residues. V lost 0 bases, J lost 3 bases, and 20 bases lay in between. Per the germline V gene, CDR1 is SEHNR and CDR2 is FQNEAQ (reference sequence). The CDR3: CASSLALRDLLDKETQYF. CDR3 coding DNA: TGTGCCAGCAGCTTAGCCCTACGGGACCTGCTAGATAAAGAGACCCAGTACTTC.